The present entry profiles one TCR beta chain with its context. Its antigen is as yet unknown. The CDR3 has 17 amino acids. Germline CDR1 and CDR2: LGHNA and YNFKEQ. Trimming shortened V by 3 bases and J by 2 bases, and 17 bases separated the two germline ends. These data are taken from a study of OX40 agonist ivuxolimab in advanced cancers. Study details: Among those enrolled, mean age was roughly 62 years (range about 23 to 79) and 70% to 85% were male. Partial responses were observed in three patients, of whom one had hepatocellular carcinoma and two had cutaneous melanoma. Study findings and constraints: It was also the case that some nonresponders had low normalized T-cell clonal expansion. Averaging showed that CD8+ T cells had more expanded clones than CD4+ did.

TCRdb's table, derived via immunoSEQ multiplex PCR, lists solely in-frame clones and lacks some. This sample carries 48,000 or so clones, around 90% of them seen once, and the ten largest clones take 1.5% to 2%. V and J are TRBV4-2 and TRBJ1-3; D may be TRBD1 (5 bases). This TCR was recovered from an adult with an advanced solid tumor such as melanoma, head and neck, liver or kidney cancer. The sample here was CD4+ or CD8+ T cells sorted from blood, taken in a trial of the OX40 agonist ivuxolimab. CDR3 DNA: TGTGCCAGCAGCCAGGAAGGAAGCGGGGGAACTGGAAACACCATATATTTT. As protein: CASSQEGSGGTGNTIYF.